These 13 T cell receptor delta chains were sequenced from one sample in a study of γδ T cells in repeated Plasmodium falciparum infection. Flow sorting of PBMC yielded separate Vgamma9/Vdelta2+ and Vdelta2-negative gammadelta T cell populations for bulk repertoire analysis. TCRdb re-called clones from the multiplex PCR reads via CATT. The sample lists some 100,000 delta-chain clones; approximately 1.4% were seen once. Sequenced sample: gamma-delta T cells from blood. Receptors originate from a pool of human donors (malaria-infected and uninfected, not separated).

There are a few counts of this clone. The rearrangement links TRDV1 to TRDJ1; 8 bases map to TRDD3. TCRdb gives no J gene; it was assigned here by matching the DNA to germline. The junction had 6 bases not matched to a gene; V was cut back by 3 bases and J by 6 bases. CDR1 is TSWWSYY and CDR2 is QGS in the germline V gene. The CDR3 has 14 residues. DNA of the CDR3: TGTGCTCTTGGGGAGCCGGGATACGGTCATAAACTCATCTTT. Its protein is CALGEPGYGHKLIF.

In its sample, this clone was seen a few times. The rearrangement links TRDV1 to TRDJ1, with 12 bases identical to TRDD3. The J gene, left out of TCRdb, was set here by checking the DNA against germline. Trimming at V came to 5 bases and at J to 0 bases, leaving 10 bases not matched to a gene. Per germline, CDR1 TSWWSYY and CDR2 QGS. This CDR3 is built from 18 residues. The CDR3 sequence: CALGSLGDTQKYTDKLIF. As DNA, the CDR3 is TGTGCTCTTGGGAGCCTGGGGGATACGCAAAAATACACCGATAAACTCATCTTT.

This clone was seen at least ten times. The protein that TCRdb holds for this DNA derives from a much larger clone and differs from the translated DNA at residue 5, which likely indicates a read error; the protein shown here is translated from the DNA. At the DNA level, this CDR3 is encoded by other sequences in the same sample as well. The gene calls are TRDV1 and TRDJ1; the D is unclear. Germline CDR1 is TSWWSYY and CDR2 is QGS. The CDR3 loop spans 12 amino acids. V lost 4 bases and J 0 bases, leaving 3 bases between the germline ends. The chain's CDR3 is CALGGYTDKLIF. The CDR3 coding sequence is TGTGCTCTTGGGGGATACACCGATAAACTCATCTTT.

This clone was detected only a few times. A read error likely explains why the TCRdb protein, taken from a much larger clone, differs from this DNA's translation at residue 14; the protein shown is translated from the DNA. The chain joins TRDV1 to TRDJ1; maybe TRDD3 (5 bases). In the absence of a J gene in TCRdb, the DNA was matched to germline to assign it here. Germline CDR1 TSWWSYY, CDR2 QGS. The CDR3 loop spans 20 amino acids. Trimming removed 6 bases at V and 3 bases at J, with 32 bases between. The CDR3 loop reads CALGERLYWGASLSPDKLIF. The CDR3 nucleotides are TGTGCTCTTGGTGAAAGACTATATTGGGGCGCGTCTCTCTCGCCCGATAAACTCATCTTT.

A note on this clone: The TCRdb protein, from a much larger clone, departs from this DNA's translation at residue 18, likely by read error; the protein shown derives from the DNA. The chain couples TRDV2 to TRDJ3, with 11 bases that match TRDD3. Here the J gene was assigned by germline matching of the DNA, as TCRdb has none. Germline V CDR1 and CDR2: GEAIGNYY, EKD. The length of the CDR3 is 21 residues. CDR3 residues: CACDTGEWGIRSSWDTRRMFF. In nucleotides, the CDR3 is TGTGCCTGTGACACCGGGGAATGGGGGATACGCAGCTCCTGGGACACCCGACGGATGTTTTTC.

In regard to this clone: The TCRdb protein, from a much larger clone, departs from this DNA's translation at residue 9, likely by read error; the protein shown derives from the DNA. The chain joins TRAV38-2/DV8 to TRDJ1; TRDD2 aligns across 7 bases. Germline CDR1 TSESDYY, CDR2 QEAYKQQN. CDR3 size: 19 residues. The trim removed 2 bases at V and 11 bases at J, leaving 27 bases unmatched. DNA of the CDR3: TGTGCTTATAGGAGTGGCGATGAAATGGGTTCCTACGTGGGAAAGGGGCTCATCTTT. This encodes CAYRSGDEMGSYVGKGLIF.

There are many counts of this clone. The chain joins TRDV2 to TRDJ1; 10 bases fit TRDD3. V trimming: 1 base; J trimming: 6 bases; junction bases outside the gene matches: 10. This CDR3 has 16 amino acids. Germline CDR1 is GEAIGNYY and CDR2 is EKD. The CDR3 coding sequence is TGTGCCTGTGACACGGGAAGGGTCTGGGGGATAAATAAACTCATCTTT. Protein: CACDTGRVWGINKLIF.

This clone was seen a few times. This probably arose from a read error, given a far larger clone one base away. Other DNA sequences in the sample encode the same CDR3. The chain couples TRDV1 to TRDJ3; TRDD3 matches at 11 bases. TCRdb does not report a J gene; here it was assigned by matching the DNA to germline references. Germline CDR1 TSWWSYY, CDR2 QGS. The CDR3 covers 19 residues. CDR3 nucleotides: TGTGCCCTTGGGGAAAAGTTACTGGGGGATATATGGGACACCCGACAGATGTTTTTC. It encodes CALGEKLLGDIWDTRQMFF.

In this sample, this clone turned up a few times. The mismatch at residue 18 between this DNA's translation and the TCRdb protein of a much larger clone likely reflects a read error; the protein shown is translated from the DNA. No J gene was assigned, while the V gene was called as TRDV1; TRDD3 is taken as the D call from the table, unchecked against the DNA. The CDR3 length is 20 residues. Per germline, CDR1 TSWWSYY and CDR2 QGS. This chain's CDR3 is CALGVSFLPYWGEYTDKRIF. The DNA for the CDR3 is TGTGCTCTTGGGGTATCCTTCCTACCGTACTGGGGGGAGTACACCGATAAACGCATCTTT.

Notes on this clone: This probably arose from a read error, given a far larger clone one base away. Other DNA sequences from this sample encode an identical CDR3 as well. No J gene was assigned, while the V gene was called as TRDV2; the table's TRDD3 call for D was not verified on the DNA. Germline loops: CDR1 GEAIGNYY, CDR2 EKD. The CDR3 length is 19 residues. The CDR3 loop reads CACDTKDWGSSWDTRQMFF. CDR3 sequence (DNA): TGTGCCTGTGACACCAAGGACTGGGGGAGCTCCTGGGACACCCGACAGATGTTCTTC.

As concerns this clone: The protein given by TCRdb reflects a much larger clone and differs at residue 7 from this DNA's translation, likely from a read error; the protein shown is the DNA's translation. The chain uses TRDV2 and TRDJ2; TRDD3 is a possible D gene (5 bases). The CDR3 totals 14 residues. The V end was cut by 3 bases, the J end by 4 bases, with 11 bases between. CDR1 and CDR2 (germline): GEAIGNYY, EKD. CDR3 DNA sequence: TGTGCCTGTGACGATGGGGAGCCGACAGCACAACTCTTCTTT. It encodes CACDDGEPTAQLFF.

This clone has just a few counts. A far larger clone is just one base off, so this is likely a read error. The sample contains more than one DNA sequence encoding this CDR3. The V and J genes are TRDV1 and TRDJ1, with a tentative D call TRDD3 (6 bases). CDR3 size: 19 residues. The germline gives CDR1 TSWWSYY, CDR2 QGS. Deletions cut 0 bases from V and 0 bases from J, with 20 bases between. The CDR3 loop reads CALGELLGGLKGYTDKLIF. The CDR3 region has the DNA TGTGCTCTTGGGGAACTTCTTGGGGGGTTGAAGGGCTACACCGATAAACTCATCTTT.

Note on this clone: This DNA translates differently at residue 16 from the TCRdb protein, which is that of a much larger clone; a read error is likely, and the protein shown is the DNA's own translation. The gene calls are TRDV2 and TRDJ3, with TRDD3 matching over 11 bases. The CDR3 loop spans 21 amino acids. The V gene's germline CDR1 is GEAIGNYY and CDR2 EKD. The DNA for the CDR3 is TGTGCCTGTGACACCGAGCTACTGGGGGATAAGGGGTCCTGGGACGCCCGACAGATGTTTTTC. This encodes CACDTELLGDKGSWDARQMFF.